The 13 T cell receptor beta chains below come from one sample, sequenced in a study of blood T cell repertoires in COVID-19. Generated by immunoSEQ multiplex PCR, the TCRdb table keeps only in-frame clones and is missing some. The data contain 130,000 to 150,000 clones, around 85% of them seen just once; the ten biggest clones take up over 9%. What was sequenced was PBMCs or T cells enriched from blood (not recorded which). These TCRs come from a man between 50 and 59 years old who had recovered from COVID-19.

The chain links TRBV19 to TRBJ1-6, with TRBD1 as a possible D gene (6 bases). The CDR3 has 15 residues. CDR1 is LNHDA and CDR2 is SQIVND in the germline V gene (reference sequence). Trimming left V 6 bases short and J 0 bases short, with 9 bases between. The CDR3 DNA is TGTGCCAGTAGGGACAGAGCCTCCTATAATTCACCCCTCCACTTT. It codes for CASRDRASYNSPLHF.

The chain has TRBV18 and TRBJ1-6, with D perhaps TRBD1 (6 bases). Trimming left V 2 bases short and J 10 bases short, with 12 bases between. Germline V gene sequence: CDR1 KGHSH, CDR2 LQKENI. The CDR3 extends over 14 amino acids. CDR3 bases: TGTGCCAGCTCACCAAGCCAGGGGCAGTCACCCCTCCACTTT. Amino acids: CASSPSQGQSPLHF.

This rearrangement joins TRBV7-9 to TRBJ2-6; D remains ambiguous. The CDR3 sequence is 15 residues long. Germline values: CDR1 SEHNR, CDR2 FQNEAQ (reference sequence). Trimming removed 3 bases from V and 0 bases from J, with 6 bases in between. The CDR3 nucleotides read TGTGCCAGCAGCTTTTTCCTCTCTGGGGCCAACGTCCTGACTTTC. Protein: CASSFFLSGANVLTF.

Remarks on this clone: Distinct nucleotide sequences in the sample also encode this CDR3. V gene TRBV3-1 (or the pseudogene TRBV3-2) combines with J gene TRBJ1-1; a weak D match, TRBD1 (6 bases). The V and J ends lost 8 bases and 0 bases respectively, with 10 bases between them. Per germline, CDR1 LGHDT and CDR2 YNNKEL (reference sequence). The CDR3 covers 13 residues. For the CDR3, the DNA is TGTGCCAGCTCAGGACAGCTGAACACTGAAGCTTTCTTT. It codes for CASSGQLNTEAFF.

This clone has just a few counts. The V call is TRBV4-3, the J call TRBJ1-2, with 7 nucleotides matching TRBD1. Trimming cost V 0 bases and J 7 bases; bases outside gene matches: 8. Looked up from germline, CDR1 is LGHNA and CDR2 is YSLEER. CDR3 length equals 15 residues. The CDR3 loop reads CASSQDGQVPFGYTF. CDR3 DNA: TGCGCCAGCAGCCAAGATGGACAGGTTCCTTTTGGCTACACCTTC.

Regarding this clone: This same CDR3 is encoded by further DNA sequences in the sample. V is TRBV5-1 and J is TRBJ2-1, with TRBD2 identical over 12 bases. This CDR3 region has 15 residues. Germline lookup yields CDR1 SGHRS and CDR2 YFSETQ. V shed 7 bases, J shed 2 bases, and the junction held 4 bases outside the gene matches. Here the CDR3 reads CASSSSGGAYNEQFF. CDR3 DNA: TGCGCCAGCTCGTCTAGCGGGGGGGCCTACAATGAGCAGTTCTTC.

This chain uses TRBV7-6 with TRBJ2-2, with TRBD1 identical over 8 bases. Germline V gene lookup returns CDR1 SGHVS and CDR2 FNYEAQ. V lost 2 bases to trimming and J lost 4 bases; unmatched junction nucleotides: 9. This CDR3 has 17 residues. CDR3 sequence: CASSLRGTGSSTGELFF. The CDR3 nucleotides read TGTGCCAGCAGCTTACGAGGGACAGGATCGAGCACCGGGGAGCTGTTTTTT.

This clone appeared a single time. The CDR3 sequence is CASSEDRGQETQYF. Here the CDR3 DNA reads TGTGCCAGCAGTGAAGACAGGGGGCAAGAGACCCAGTACTTC. This chain links TRBV2 with TRBJ2-5, with 8 bases aligning to TRBD1. V dropped 1 base and J dropped 2; count of bases not matched to a gene: 0. The CDR3 is made up of 14 amino acids. The germline gives CDR1 SNHLY, CDR2 FYNNEI.

The chain has TRBV6-5 and TRBJ2-7; D is possibly TRBD2 (5 bases). The CDR3 has 15 amino acids. The germline V gene encodes CDR1 MNHEY and CDR2 SVGAGI. The ends were cut back, 0 bases at V and 7 bases at J, with 16 bases in the middle. CDR3 region: CASSYSVATGGEQYF. The DNA of the CDR3 is TGTGCCAGCAGTTACTCGGTAGCCACCGGAGGTGAGCAGTACTTC.

V is TRBV7-9 and J is TRBJ1-1; perhaps TRBD1 as D (6 bases). Germline V lookup: CDR1 SEHNR, CDR2 FQNEAQ (reference sequence). The CDR3 has 15 residues. V lost 4 bases and J lost 5, with 17 bases in between. CDR3 nucleotides: TGTGCCAGCAGCTCAATTCGGACAGAAGGGACTGAAGCTTTCTTT. Translating it yields CASSSIRTEGTEAFF.

This clone has a handful of counts. The chain recombines TRBV7-2 with TRBJ2-1, with a weak D call TRBD1 (5 bases). V dropped 8 bases and J dropped 2 bases, with 10 bases sitting between them. The CDR3 spans 13 residues. Germline assignment: CDR1 SGHTA and CDR2 FQGNSA. The CDR3: CASLRAPYNEQFF. The CDR3 coding sequence is TGTGCCAGCCTCAGGGCCCCCTACAATGAGCAGTTCTTC.

The V and J genes are TRBV27 and TRBJ1-1; D not certain. Trimming took off 6 bases at V and 6 bases at J, with 11 bases between the two ends. The germline V gene encodes CDR1 MNHEY and CDR2 SMNVEV (reference sequence). The CDR3 is 12 residues long. CDR3: CASRNLEPEAFF. The CDR3 DNA is TGTGCCAGCAGGAACCTGGAGCCTGAAGCTTTCTTT.

J is TRBJ1-6 and V is TRBV19; D may be TRBD1 (6 bases). Per germline, CDR1 LNHDA and CDR2 SQIVND (reference sequence). The V end lost 3 bases, the J end lost 10 bases, and 13 bases lay between the germline ends. This CDR3 contains 14 residues. The CDR3 sequence: CASSISGGESPLHF. CDR3 DNA: TGTGCCAGTAGTATCTCGGGGGGCGAATCACCCCTCCACTTT.